This T cell receptor (beta chain) is drawn from a study of CD8 T cells in ankylosing spondylitis (dated by TCRdb to the late 2010s). The study in broad terms: The study set out to find disease-linked TCR variants by profiling T cell receptor beta repertoires in ankylosing spondylitis patients and healthy donors. Peripheral blood was sampled, and synovial fluid was also collected from ankylosing spondylitis patients. The whole study cohort included over a hundred healthy donors and around 25 ankylosing spondylitis patients.

The run used an Illumina HiSeq 2500. Quantitative 5'-RACE with molecular barcodes was the method used to prepare the TCR beta libraries. The paper's data handling went like this. Disease-linked TCR variants were identified with a new computational method built on a probabilistic model of VDJ rearrangement. Clones were called with MiXCR by TCRdb after fastp trimmed the public reads at Q25, and only in-frame beta chains were retained. Rows are combined by CDR3 protein, so each entry shows the most common genes and DNA. V and J calls and clone size were set by TCRdb, not the authors. The sample includes about 450,000 distinct CDR3 sequences, with roughly 26% observed a single time. In total, the top ten clones hold 0.89% of the sample. General study outcomes and caveats: A CD8+ phenotype was shown by the disease-linked clones, which were found at relatively low frequencies in peripheral blood. Blood from ankylosing spondylitis patients appeared to be characterized by a TCR beta motif composed of roughly eight highly homologous amino acid variants. Some of the motif variants had been reported before in the synovial fluid and blood of reactive arthritis patients, a finding that suggests common disease-initiation mechanisms. The disease-linked clones were reported as significantly enriched in matched synovial fluid samples from ankylosing spondylitis patients.

Worth noting for this clonotype: Its antigen is currently not known. Base qualities were left out, and no much larger clone turns up one base away.

V trim: 5 bases; J trim: 8 bases; unmatched bases: 11. According to the germline V gene, CDR1 reads SGHDT and CDR2 reads YYEEEE. The CDR3 goes from the cysteine to the phenylalanine over 15 residues. Kept here is only the CDR3 DNA, which spans 45 bases and is read in frame from base 1. The sequence was obtained from a male donor with ankylosing spondylitis. The rearrangement joined TRBV5-6 to TRBJ2-1; the junction holds 9 bases that match TRBD1. The sample taken for sequencing was blood, either unsorted or a sorted T cell fraction (not recorded which). In nucleotide form, the sequence is TGTGCCAGCAGTTCTGGGACAGGGCCCTGGGATGAGCAGTTCTTC. Translated, it reads CASSSGTGPWDEQFF.